The 21 T cell receptor beta chains in this list originate from one sample, sequenced in a study of CD4 T cells in relation to SARS-CoV-2 and coronaviruses. Antigens for these TCRs are unknown. Using immunoSEQ multiplex PCR, the repertoire was profiled, and TCRdb retains in-frame clones only, with some absent. The sample carries 36,000 or so clones, 77% recorded once. The specimen sequenced was memory CD4+ T cells from PBMCs, cultured in vitro. The receptor set was obtained from an adult with COVID-19.

The chain couples TRBV19 to TRBJ2-5, with a tentative D call TRBD1 (5 bases). CDR3 length equals 15 residues. Trimming took 3 bases from V and 1 from J, leaving 12 bases between them. Germline CDR1 and CDR2: LNHDA and SQIVND (reference sequence). CDR3 nucleotide sequence: TGTGCCAGTAGTATGCAGGGCAGCTCCCAAGAGACCCAGTACTTC. It is translated as CASSMQGSSQETQYF.

The chain joins TRBV11-2 to TRBJ2-1; TRBD2 might be the D (5 bases). V lost 0 bases, J lost 6 bases, and 15 bases lay in between. The CDR3 is 16 amino acids. Germline CDR1 and CDR2: SGHAT and FQNNGV. CDR3 region: CASSLDPGSLSNEQFF. The DNA of the CDR3 is TGTGCCAGCAGCTTAGATCCGGGATCTCTTTCCAATGAGCAGTTCTTC. Variable domain in full (rest from reference TRBV11-2 and TRBJ2-1): EAGVAQSPRYKIIEKRQSVAFWCNPISGHATLYWYQQILGQGPKLLIQFQNNGVVDDSQLPKDRFSAERLKGVDSTLKIQPAKLEDSAVYLCASSLDPGSLSNEQFFGPGTRLTVL.

This clone was counted only a few times. V gene TRBV4-1 combines with J gene TRBJ2-3; no clear D gene. The CDR3 contains 14 residues. Germline loops: CDR1 MGHRA, CDR2 YSYEKL. The V end lost 0 bases, the J end lost 4 bases, and 8 bases lay between the germline ends. For the CDR3, the DNA is TGCGCCAGCAGCCAAGATAGACTTGCAGATACGCAGTATTTT. Translation: CASSQDRLADTQYF.

V usage is TRBV5-4 and J usage is TRBJ2-3; TRBD2 agrees at 8 bases. The V segment lost 3 bases and the J segment 5 bases; nucleotides outside the gene matches: 8. The CDR3 runs 15 residues. Germline lookup yields CDR1 SGHNT and CDR2 YYREEE (reference sequence). The CDR3 loop is CASSSTSGSRDTQYF. The CDR3 DNA is TGTGCCAGCAGCTCTACGAGCGGGAGTAGAGATACGCAGTATTTT.

The V call is TRBV5-6, the J call TRBJ2-3; the D gene could be TRBD1 or TRBD2 (6 bases each). CDR1 is SGHDT and CDR2 is YYEEEE in the germline V gene. The V end was cut by 0 bases, the J end by 6 bases, with 14 bases between. CDR3 size: 15 residues. The CDR3 region has the DNA TGTGCCAGCAGCTTGGTGGTGGGGGGCAGGGATACGCAGTATTTT. Translating it yields CASSLVVGGRDTQYF.

The chain has TRBV3-1 (or the pseudogene TRBV3-2) and TRBJ2-3; TRBD2 aligns across 8 bases. From germline, CDR1 is LGHDT and CDR2 YNNKEL (reference sequence). CDR3 length equals 15 residues. J lost 5 bases, V lost 4 bases, and 8 bases had no gene match. CDR3 coding DNA: TGTGCCAGCAGCCTGGCCCGGGGGGGGCTAGATACGCAGTATTTT. Translated: CASSLARGGLDTQYF.

The V call is TRBV5-1, the J call TRBJ2-6; D call uncertain. The germline V gene has CDR1 SGHRS and CDR2 YFSETQ. The CDR3 is 14 residues long. Trimming took 5 bases from V and 0 from J, leaving 6 bases between them. The CDR3 nucleotides read TGCGCCAGCAGTTGGGACTCTGGGGCCAACGTCCTGACTTTC. It specifies CASSWDSGANVLTF.

The chain joins TRBV5-1 to TRBJ2-5; D unresolved. V lost 2 bases to trimming and J lost 2 bases, with 1 base between them. The CDR3 is 11 amino acids. Germline-derived CDR1 and CDR2 are SGHRS and YFSETQ. The DNA for the CDR3 is TGCGCCAGCAGCTTTCAAGAGACCCAGTACTTC. It codes for CASSFQETQYF.

The chain carries TRBV25-1 and TRBJ2-7; TRBD1 matches 9 bases. J lost 4 bases, V lost 3 bases, and 4 bases had no gene match. CDR1 and CDR2 (germline): MGHDK, SYGVNS. This CDR3 has 14 residues. Written as DNA, the CDR3 is TGTGCCAGCAGTGACGGACAGGGGAAGTACGAGCAGTACTTC. Amino acids: CASSDGQGKYEQYF.

The chain uses TRBV3-1 (or the pseudogene TRBV3-2) and TRBJ2-5; the match to TRBD1 covers 8 bases. The ends lost 6 bases at V and 5 bases at J; junction bases unmatched: 5. Germline loops: CDR1 LGHDT, CDR2 YNNKEL (reference sequence). The CDR3 runs to 13 residues. CDR3 sequence (DNA): TGTGCCAGCAGATCAGGGGGCCGGGAGACCCAGTACTTC. As protein: CASRSGGRETQYF.

This clone was counted between two and nine times. The chain is built from TRBV18 and TRBJ2-7; D not certain. The germline V gene has CDR1 KGHSH and CDR2 LQKENI. V lost 3 bases and J lost 1, with 7 bases in between. This CDR3 comprises 13 residues. The CDR3: CASSPIGSYEQYF. The CDR3 nucleotides are TGTGCCAGCTCACCCATCGGTTCCTACGAGCAGTACTTC.

The V and J genes are TRBV7-3 and TRBJ2-5; 12 bases fit TRBD2. This CDR3 region has 17 residues. Germline V gene sequence: CDR1 SGHTA, CDR2 FQGTGA. Trimming removed 5 bases from V and 5 bases from J; junction bases left unmatched: 12. This CDR3 reads CASSLGTSGSLGETQYF. The CDR3, as DNA: TGTGCCAGCAGCCTTGGGACTAGCGGGTCCCTCGGGGAGACCCAGTACTTC.

The CDR3 DNA reads TGTGCCAGCAGCTCAGGGGGTACCTACAATGAGCAGTTCTTC. It is translated as CASSSGGTYNEQFF. The J gene is TRBJ2-1, the V gene TRBV28, with TRBD1 matching over 7 bases. V shed 6 bases, J shed 2 bases, and the junction held 4 bases outside the gene matches. Germline CDR1 reads MDHEN; CDR2 reads SYDVKM. The CDR3 extends over 14 amino acids.

The V call is TRBV3-1 (or the pseudogene TRBV3-2), the J call TRBJ1-1; D unresolved. The CDR3 totals 13 residues. The germline V and J ends were trimmed by 6 bases and 5 bases, with 13 bases remaining between them. Germline V gene lookup returns CDR1 LGHDT and CDR2 YNNKEL (reference sequence). The CDR3 DNA is TGTGCCAGCAGGACCCATGGGGAAACTGAAGCTTTCTTT. Protein product: CASRTHGETEAFF.

The CDR3, as DNA: TGCAGTGCTAGAGACCTCTACGAGCAGTACTTC. This sequence encodes CSARDLYEQYF. This chain links TRBV20-1 with TRBJ2-7; D is unclear. The CDR3 length is 11 residues. V was clipped by 0 bases and J by 3 bases, with 3 bases between them. Germline V gene lookup returns CDR1 DFQATT and CDR2 SNEGSKA (reference sequence).

J is TRBJ2-5 and V is TRBV19; 12 bases match TRBD2. The CDR3 is made up of 16 amino acids. Trimming cost V 4 bases and J 4 bases; bases outside gene matches: 7. CDR1 LNHDA and CDR2 SQIVND come from the germline V gene (reference sequence). CDR3 in DNA: TGTGCCAGTAGTACGAGACTAGCGGGAGTAGGAGAGACCCAGTACTTC. Amino acids: CASSTRLAGVGETQYF. The whole variable domain, remainder taken from reference TRBV19 and TRBJ2-5, is DGGITQSPKYLFRKEGQNVTLSCEQNLNHDAMYWYRQDPGQGLRLIYYSQIVNDFQKGDIAEGYSVSREKKESFPLTVTSAQKNPTAFYLCASSTRLAGVGETQYFGPGTRLLVL.

The V gene is TRBV7-3, the J gene TRBJ2-6; D is ambiguous. Per the germline V gene, CDR1 is SGHTA and CDR2 is FQGTGA. The germline V and J ends were trimmed by 2 bases and 1 base, with 6 bases remaining between them. The CDR3 has 15 amino acids. The DNA of the CDR3 is TGTGCCAGCAGCTTATACGATTCTGGGGCCAACGTCCTGACTTTC. Residues: CASSLYDSGANVLTF. Looking up the rest from reference TRBV7-3 and TRBJ2-6 gives the full variable domain: GAGVSQTPSNKVTEKGKYVELRCDPISGHTALYWYRQSLGQGPEFLIYFQGTGAADDSGLPNDRFFAVRPEGSVSTLKIQRTERGDSAVYLCASSLYDSGANVLTFGAGSRLTVL.

The V and J genes are TRBV12-5 and TRBJ1-2; 9 nucleotides agree with TRBD1. Losses at the gene ends were 6 bases for V and 6 bases for J; bases not matched to a gene: 8. Germline V lookup: CDR1 LGHNT, CDR2 FRNRAP. The CDR3 has 14 amino acids. CDR3 sequence: CASGTGTGFDGYTF. The CDR3 DNA reads TGTGCTAGTGGAACCGGGACAGGGTTCGATGGCTACACCTTC.

The genes are TRBV7-8 and TRBJ1-6, with D perhaps matching TRBD1 (6 bases). Trimming pared 5 bases from V and 8 bases from J, leaving 16 bases between. CDR1 and CDR2 (germline): SGHVS, FQNEAQ. The CDR3 consists of 15 residues. The CDR3 DNA reads TGTGCCAGCAGCCAAACAACAGGGTTTGATTCACCCCTCCACTTT. It yields the protein CASSQTTGFDSPLHF. Complete variable domain (other parts from reference TRBV7-8 and TRBJ1-6): GAGVSQSPRYKVAKRGQDVALRCDPISGHVSLFWYQQALGQGPEFLTYFQNEAQLDKSGLPSDRFFAERPEGSVSTLKIQRTQQEDSAVYLCASSQTTGFDSPLHFGNGTRLTVT.

This clone was counted only a few times. Other DNA sequences from this sample encode an identical CDR3 as well. The chain links TRBV9 to TRBJ1-5; unclear D gene. Trimming removed 0 bases from V and 3 bases from J, with 4 bases in between. CDR3 length: 13 residues. Germline loops: CDR1 SGDLS, CDR2 YYNGEE. CDR3 in amino acids: CASSVGFNQPQHF. In DNA form, the CDR3 reads TGTGCCAGCAGCGTAGGTTTCAATCAGCCCCAGCATTTT.

This chain joins TRBV10-3 and TRBJ1-4, with 9 bases lining up with TRBD1. Germline values: CDR1 ENHRY, CDR2 SYGVKD. Trimming took 0 bases from V and 10 from J; bases not matched to a gene: 6. The CDR3 consists of 15 residues. The CDR3 sequence is CAISESRQGDGKLFF. CDR3 nucleotides: TGTGCCATCAGTGAGTCGAGACAGGGGGATGGAAAACTGTTTTTT.